A selection of T cell receptor beta chains follows, all from one sample in a study of shared clonotypes between healthy human individuals. Sequencing was performed with immunoSEQ multiplex PCR; in TCRdb, only in-frame clones are kept and a portion is missing. The profile shows about 2.4 million clones, 93% of them singletons. The sequenced sample consisted of naive CD4+ T cells from PBMCs. The receptors stem from a man between 18 and 35 years old in good health. Some clones in this sample may be carry-over from other donors' samples. Each CDR3 is given with its conserved first and last residue. Each record gives: D gene, CDR3 length, J gene, V gene, CDR3 protein, CDR3 DNA. The D gene is left open where the match is weak.

d_call: .
cdr3_length: 14
j_call: TRBJ2-7
v_call: TRBV6-5
cdr3_aa: CASRTGRGDYEQYF
cdr3_nt: TGTGCCAGCAGAACTGGTAGGGGAGACTACGAGCAGTACTTC

d_call: TRBD1
cdr3_length: 14
j_call: TRBJ2-3
v_call: TRBV10-3
cdr3_aa: CAVRGTGGSDTQYF
cdr3_nt: TGTGCCGTCCGAGGGACAGGGGGCTCAGATACGCAGTATTTT

d_call: .
cdr3_length: 16
j_call: TRBJ2-5
v_call: TRBV19
cdr3_aa: CASSIPWGPPRETQYF
cdr3_nt: TGTGCCAGTAGTATCCCTTGGGGACCGCCTAGGGAGACCCAGTACTTC

d_call: TRBD1
cdr3_length: 15
j_call: TRBJ2-2
v_call: TRBV19
cdr3_aa: CASSGGQAGTGELFF
cdr3_nt: TGTGCCAGTAGTGGGGGACAGGCAGGCACCGGGGAGCTGTTTTTT

d_call: .
cdr3_length: 13
j_call: TRBJ2-5
v_call: TRBV28
cdr3_aa: CASLLAGQETQYF
cdr3_nt: TGTGCCAGCCTACTGGCAGGTCAAGAGACCCAGTACTTC

d_call: TRBD1
cdr3_length: 14
j_call: TRBJ2-7
v_call: TRBV7-6
cdr3_aa: CASSPGDRADEQYF
cdr3_nt: TGTGCCAGCAGCCCAGGGGACAGGGCGGACGAGCAGTACTTC

d_call: TRBD1
cdr3_length: 19
j_call: TRBJ2-1
v_call: TRBV29-1
cdr3_aa: CSARQGVTTFWTSYNEQFF
cdr3_nt: TGCAGCGCAAGACAGGGAGTTACTACCTTCTGGACCTCCTACAATGAGCAGTTCTTC

d_call: TRBD1
cdr3_length: 13
j_call: TRBJ1-1
v_call: TRBV7-8
cdr3_aa: CASSFASGGEAFF
cdr3_nt: TGTGCCAGCAGCTTCGCATCAGGGGGAGAAGCTTTCTTT

d_call: .
cdr3_length: 11
j_call: TRBJ1-2
v_call: TRBV20-1
cdr3_aa: CSASLGYGYTF
cdr3_nt: TGCAGTGCTAGTCTCGGCTATGGCTACACCTTC

d_call: .
cdr3_length: 17
j_call: TRBJ2-1
v_call: TRBV7-8
cdr3_aa: CASSWNPSSGYYNEQFF
cdr3_nt: TGTGCCAGCAGCTGGAACCCTAGTAGCGGCTACTACAATGAGCAGTTCTTC

d_call: .
cdr3_length: 16
j_call: TRBJ2-2
v_call: TRBV5-4
cdr3_aa: CASSLRGASNTGELFF
cdr3_nt: TGTGCCAGCAGCTTGAGAGGGGCCTCGAACACCGGGGAGCTGTTTTTT

d_call: .
cdr3_length: 15
j_call: TRBJ1-1
v_call: TRBV5-4
cdr3_aa: CASSIGTAMNTEAFF
cdr3_nt: TGTGCCAGCAGCATCGGGACCGCGATGAACACTGAAGCTTTCTTT

d_call: .
cdr3_length: 15
j_call: TRBJ1-4
v_call: TRBV30
cdr3_aa: CAWSRTRRDNEKLFF
cdr3_nt: TGTGCCTGGAGTCGTACCAGGAGGGATAATGAAAAACTGTTTTTT

d_call: .
cdr3_length: 13
j_call: TRBJ2-7
v_call: TRBV9
cdr3_aa: CASSVSRVSEQYF
cdr3_nt: TGTGCCAGCAGCGTGAGCAGGGTGTCCGAGCAGTACTTC

d_call: .
cdr3_length: 14
j_call: TRBJ2-4
v_call: TRBV28
cdr3_aa: CASSSRSDGNIQYF
cdr3_nt: TGTGCCAGCAGTTCTCGGTCCGACGGGAACATTCAGTACTTC

d_call: .
cdr3_length: 14
j_call: TRBJ2-5
v_call: TRBV7-2
cdr3_aa: CASSPPLGTETQYF
cdr3_nt: TGTGCCAGCAGCCCGCCCCTCGGGACGGAGACCCAGTACTTC

d_call: TRBD2
cdr3_length: 16
j_call: TRBJ2-1
v_call: TRBV7-9
cdr3_aa: CASSFQAGESVDEQFF
cdr3_nt: TGTGCCAGCAGCTTCCAAGCGGGAGAGAGTGTAGATGAGCAGTTCTTC

d_call: .
cdr3_length: 14
j_call: TRBJ1-1
v_call: TRBV29-1
cdr3_aa: CSALMGGSNTEAFF
cdr3_nt: TGCAGCGCCCTCATGGGGGGCAGTAACACTGAAGCTTTCTTT

d_call: .
cdr3_length: 14
j_call: TRBJ1-2
v_call: TRBV7-8
cdr3_aa: CASSPRDSRGGYTF
cdr3_nt: TGTGCCAGCAGCCCGCGGGACTCTCGCGGGGGCTACACCTTC

d_call: TRBD1
cdr3_length: 15
j_call: TRBJ2-5
v_call: TRBV6-6
cdr3_aa: CASSYSPDRVETQYF
cdr3_nt: TGTGCCAGCAGTTACTCCCCAGACAGGGTGGAGACCCAGTACTTC

d_call: .
cdr3_length: 13
j_call: TRBJ1-1
v_call: TRBV6-1
cdr3_aa: CASCARVNTEAFF
cdr3_nt: TGTGCCAGCTGCGCCCGAGTTAACACTGAAGCTTTCTTT

d_call: .
cdr3_length: 15
j_call: TRBJ2-3
v_call: TRBV6-5
cdr3_aa: CASSRGTPSTDTQYF
cdr3_nt: TGTGCCAGCAGCCGAGGGACTCCTAGCACAGATACGCAGTATTTT

d_call: .
cdr3_length: 14
j_call: TRBJ2-1
v_call: TRBV6-1
cdr3_aa: CASISRERRNEQFF
cdr3_nt: TGTGCCAGCATCAGCCGGGAGAGGCGGAATGAGCAGTTCTTC

d_call: TRBD2
cdr3_length: 14
j_call: TRBJ2-5
v_call: TRBV10-3
cdr3_aa: CAISRRGGVETQYF
cdr3_nt: TGTGCCATCAGTCGGCGGGGGGGCGTAGAGACCCAGTACTTC

d_call: TRBD1
cdr3_length: 14
j_call: TRBJ2-7
v_call: TRBV7-9
cdr3_aa: CASSPRQGPYEQYF
cdr3_nt: TGTGCCAGCAGCCCCCGACAGGGACCCTACGAGCAGTACTTC

d_call: .
cdr3_length: 12
j_call: TRBJ2-3
v_call: TRBV9
cdr3_aa: CASTGNTDTQYF
cdr3_nt: TGTGCCAGCACCGGGAACACAGATACGCAGTATTTT

d_call: TRBD2
cdr3_length: 18
j_call: TRBJ2-1
v_call: TRBV5-1
cdr3_aa: CASSFLPAGGPRYNEQFF
cdr3_nt: TGCGCCAGCAGCTTTCTTCCAGCGGGAGGGCCTAGATACAATGAGCAGTTCTTC